The entry that follows covers one TCR beta chain sequence. The target antigen is unknown. This table comes from immunoSEQ multiplex PCR, and its TCRdb copy is limited to in-frame clones, with some not included. The sample has some 29,000 clones, 80% to 90% seen once. The germline gives CDR1 GTSNPN, CDR2 SVGIG (reference sequence). The CDR3 sequence is 16 residues long. V lost 3 bases and J 4 bases, leaving 21 bases between the germline ends. The sample is drawn from a study of T cells in localized non-small cell lung cancer. Whole-study results and caveats: Exceeding tumor, uninvolved adjacent lung had the highest T cell clonality. Sequence data derive from only one tumor region, so heterogeneity remains possible. Adjacent lung had a median about 57 of the 100 largest tumor clones.

This receptor was taken from a woman aged 18-49 years with stage I lung adenocarcinoma. The sequencing used peripheral blood, collected before any cancer treatment. The V gene is TRBV30, the J gene TRBJ1-1, with D possibly being TRBD1 (6 bases). DNA of the CDR3: TGTGCCTGGAGCTCACCGAGGGGGGGGAAGAGCACTGAAGCTTTCTTT. It yields the protein CAWSSPRGGKSTEAFF.